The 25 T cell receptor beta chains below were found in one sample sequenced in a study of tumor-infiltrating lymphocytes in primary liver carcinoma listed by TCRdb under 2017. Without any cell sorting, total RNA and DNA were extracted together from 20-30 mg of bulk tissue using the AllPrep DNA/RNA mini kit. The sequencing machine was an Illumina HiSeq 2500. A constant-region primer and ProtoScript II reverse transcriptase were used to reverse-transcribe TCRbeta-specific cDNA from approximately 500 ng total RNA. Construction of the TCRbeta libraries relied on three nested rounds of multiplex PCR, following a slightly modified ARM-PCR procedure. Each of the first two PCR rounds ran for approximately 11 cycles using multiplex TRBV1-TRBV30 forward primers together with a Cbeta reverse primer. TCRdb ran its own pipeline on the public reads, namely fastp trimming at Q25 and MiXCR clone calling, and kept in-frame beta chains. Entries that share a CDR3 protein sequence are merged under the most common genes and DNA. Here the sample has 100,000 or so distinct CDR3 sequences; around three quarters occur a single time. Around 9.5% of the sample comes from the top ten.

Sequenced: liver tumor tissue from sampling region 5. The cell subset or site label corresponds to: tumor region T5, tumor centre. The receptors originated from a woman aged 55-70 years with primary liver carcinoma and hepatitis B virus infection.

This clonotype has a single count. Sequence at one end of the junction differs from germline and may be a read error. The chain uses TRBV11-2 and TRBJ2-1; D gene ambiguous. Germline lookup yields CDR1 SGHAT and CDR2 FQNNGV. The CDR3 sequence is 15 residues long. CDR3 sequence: CASSLSTVTYNEQFF. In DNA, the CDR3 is TGCGCCAGCAGCTTGTCTACAGTCACATACAATGAGCAGTTCTTC.

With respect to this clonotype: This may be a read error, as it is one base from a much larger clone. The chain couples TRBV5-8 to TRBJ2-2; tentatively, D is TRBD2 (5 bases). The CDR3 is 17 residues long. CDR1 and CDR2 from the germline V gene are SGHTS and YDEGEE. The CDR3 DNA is TGTGCCAGCAGCTTGGTAGTAGCGAAACCTAACACCGGGGAGCCGTTTTTT. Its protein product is CASSLVVAKPNTGEPFF.

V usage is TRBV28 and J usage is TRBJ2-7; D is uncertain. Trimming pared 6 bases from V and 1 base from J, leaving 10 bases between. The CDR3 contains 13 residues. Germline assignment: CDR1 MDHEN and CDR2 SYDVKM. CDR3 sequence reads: CASRPCLSYEQYF. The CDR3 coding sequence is TGTGCCAGCAGGCCATGTCTATCCTACGAGCAGTACTTC.

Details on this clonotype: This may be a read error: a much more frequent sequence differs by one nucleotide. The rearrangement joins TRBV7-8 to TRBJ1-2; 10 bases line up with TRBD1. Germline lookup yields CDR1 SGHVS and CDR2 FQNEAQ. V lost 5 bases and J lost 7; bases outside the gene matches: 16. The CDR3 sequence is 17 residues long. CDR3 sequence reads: CASSNRDRGLVIGGYTF. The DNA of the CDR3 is TGTGCCAGCAGCAACCGGGACAGGGGACTAGTTATAGGTGGCTACACCTTC.

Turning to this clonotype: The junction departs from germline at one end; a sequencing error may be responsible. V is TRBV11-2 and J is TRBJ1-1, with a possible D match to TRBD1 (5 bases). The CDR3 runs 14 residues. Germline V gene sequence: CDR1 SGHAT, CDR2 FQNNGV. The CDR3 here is CASSRTGPNTEALF. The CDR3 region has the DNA TGTGCCAGTAGCCGTACAGGCCCGAACACTGAAGCTCTCTTT.

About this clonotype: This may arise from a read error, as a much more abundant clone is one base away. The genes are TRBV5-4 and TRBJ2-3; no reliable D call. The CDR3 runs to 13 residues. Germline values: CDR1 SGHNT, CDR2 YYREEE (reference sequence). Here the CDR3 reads CASGFQDTDTQYF. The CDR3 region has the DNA TGTGCCAGCGGCTTTCAGGACACAGATACGCAGTATTTT.

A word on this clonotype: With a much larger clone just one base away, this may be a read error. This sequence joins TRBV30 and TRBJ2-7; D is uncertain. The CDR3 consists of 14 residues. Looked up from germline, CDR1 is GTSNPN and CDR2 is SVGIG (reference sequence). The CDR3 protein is CAWRSLGPSYERYF. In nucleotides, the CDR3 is TGTGCCTGGAGATCCTTAGGGCCCTCCTACGAGCGGTACTTC.

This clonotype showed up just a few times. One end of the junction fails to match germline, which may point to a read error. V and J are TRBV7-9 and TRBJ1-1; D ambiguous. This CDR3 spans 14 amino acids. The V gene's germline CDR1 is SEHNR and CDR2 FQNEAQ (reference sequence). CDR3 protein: CASTYRGMNTEALF. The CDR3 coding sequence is TGTGCCAGCACGTATAGAGGAATGAACACTGAAGCTCTCTTT.

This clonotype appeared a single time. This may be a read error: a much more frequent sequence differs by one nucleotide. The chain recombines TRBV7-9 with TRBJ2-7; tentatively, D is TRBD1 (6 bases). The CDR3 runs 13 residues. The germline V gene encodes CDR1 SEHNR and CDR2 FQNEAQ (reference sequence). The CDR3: CVSSWGRDNKQYF. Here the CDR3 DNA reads TGTGTCAGCTCCTGGGGCAGGGACAACAAGCAGTACTTC.

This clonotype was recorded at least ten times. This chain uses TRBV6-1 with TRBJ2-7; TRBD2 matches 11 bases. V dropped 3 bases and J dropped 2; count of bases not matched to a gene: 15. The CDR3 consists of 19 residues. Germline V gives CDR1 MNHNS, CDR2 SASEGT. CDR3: CASSDGQGSASGRTYEQYF. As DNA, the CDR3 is TGTGCCAGCAGTGACGGGCAGGGGTCGGCTAGCGGGAGGACCTACGAGCAGTACTTC.

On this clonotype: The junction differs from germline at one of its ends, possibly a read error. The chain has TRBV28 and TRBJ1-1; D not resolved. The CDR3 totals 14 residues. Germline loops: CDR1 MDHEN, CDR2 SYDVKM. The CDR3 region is CASSLSSRRLSWLF. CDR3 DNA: TGTGCCAGCAGTTTGTCTTCGCGGCGTTTATCGTGGCTCTTT.

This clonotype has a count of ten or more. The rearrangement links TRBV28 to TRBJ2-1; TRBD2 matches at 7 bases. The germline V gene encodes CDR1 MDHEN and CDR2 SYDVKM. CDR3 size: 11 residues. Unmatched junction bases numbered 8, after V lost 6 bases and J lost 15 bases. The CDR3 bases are TGTGCCAGCAGCAAGGGGACTAAGGTGTTCTTC. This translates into CASSKGTKVFF.

CDR3 bases: TGCAGCGTTAGGGACAGGACCCTCACAGATGTGCAGTATTTT. It codes for CSVRDRTLTDVQYF. This chain connects TRBV29-1 to TRBJ2-3, with TRBD1 matching over 8 bases. The length of the CDR3 is 14 residues. The V gene end was trimmed by 5 bases and the J gene end by 11 bases; junction bases not matched to a gene: 15. Germline V lookup: CDR1 SQVTM, CDR2 ANQGSEA.

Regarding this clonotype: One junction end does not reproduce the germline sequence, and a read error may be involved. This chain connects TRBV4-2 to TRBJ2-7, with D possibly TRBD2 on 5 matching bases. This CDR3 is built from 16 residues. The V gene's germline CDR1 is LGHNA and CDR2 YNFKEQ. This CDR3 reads CAGSQRTCGLSYEQYF. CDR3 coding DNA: TGTGCCGGCAGCCAACGGACTTGCGGCCTATCCTACGAGCAGTACTTC.

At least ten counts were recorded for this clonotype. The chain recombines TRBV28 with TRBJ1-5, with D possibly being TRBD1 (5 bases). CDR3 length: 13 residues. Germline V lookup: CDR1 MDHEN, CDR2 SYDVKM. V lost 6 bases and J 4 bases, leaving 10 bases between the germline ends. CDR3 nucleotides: TGTGCCAGCAGCGTTGACAGAAATCAGCCCCAGCATTTT. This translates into CASSVDRNQPQHF.

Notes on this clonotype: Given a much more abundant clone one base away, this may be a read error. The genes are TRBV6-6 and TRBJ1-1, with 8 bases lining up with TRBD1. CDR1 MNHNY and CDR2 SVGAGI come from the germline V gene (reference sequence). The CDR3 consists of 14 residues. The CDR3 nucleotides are TGTGTCAGCAGTTTTGACAGGGGAAACACTGAAGCTTTCTTT. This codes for CVSSFDRGNTEAFF.

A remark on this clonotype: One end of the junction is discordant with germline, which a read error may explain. The CDR3 nucleotides read TGTGCCAACAGCCTGACCCCCAGTTGGAAAGAGACCCAGTACTTC. This gives the protein CANSLTPSWKETQYF. The chain carries TRBV11-2 and TRBJ2-5; D gene unclear. Germline V CDR1 and CDR2: SGHAT, FQNNGV. This CDR3 spans 15 amino acids.

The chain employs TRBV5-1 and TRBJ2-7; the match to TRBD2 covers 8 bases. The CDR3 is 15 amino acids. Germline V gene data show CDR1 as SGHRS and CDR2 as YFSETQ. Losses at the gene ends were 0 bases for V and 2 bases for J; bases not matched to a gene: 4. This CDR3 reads CASSLVSGGPYEQYF. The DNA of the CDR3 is TGCGCCAGCAGCTTGGTTTCGGGAGGGCCCTACGAGCAGTACTTC.

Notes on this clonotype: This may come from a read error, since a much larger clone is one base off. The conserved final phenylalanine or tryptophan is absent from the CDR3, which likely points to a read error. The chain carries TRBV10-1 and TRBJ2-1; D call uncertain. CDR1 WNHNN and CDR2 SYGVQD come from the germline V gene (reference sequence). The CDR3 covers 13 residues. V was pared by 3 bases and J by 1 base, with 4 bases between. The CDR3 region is CASSDRSYNEQFL. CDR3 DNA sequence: TGCGCCAGCAGTGATCGGTCCTACAATGAGCAGTTCTTA.

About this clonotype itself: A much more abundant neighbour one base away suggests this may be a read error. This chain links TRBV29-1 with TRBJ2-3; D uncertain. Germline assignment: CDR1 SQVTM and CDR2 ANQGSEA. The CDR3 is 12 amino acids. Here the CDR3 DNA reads TGCAGCGTTTGGACGCACACAGATATGCAGTATTTT. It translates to CSVWTHTDMQYF.

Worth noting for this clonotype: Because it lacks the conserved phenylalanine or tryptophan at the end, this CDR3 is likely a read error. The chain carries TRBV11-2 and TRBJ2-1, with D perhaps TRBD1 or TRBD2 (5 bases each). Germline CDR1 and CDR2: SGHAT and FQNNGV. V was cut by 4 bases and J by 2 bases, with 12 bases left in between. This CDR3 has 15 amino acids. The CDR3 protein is CASSSGPRPYNEQFL. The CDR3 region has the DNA TGTGCCAGCAGCTCGGGACCAAGGCCCTACAATGAGCAGTTCTTA.

This chain's CDR3 is CAGGHRDNPYEQYF. CDR3 coding DNA: TGTGCCGGCGGCCACCGGGACAACCCCTACGAGCAGTACTTC. The chain recombines TRBV11-2 with TRBJ2-7, with D tentatively TRBD1 (6 bases). The CDR3 has 14 amino acids. The V gene's germline CDR1 is SGHAT and CDR2 FQNNGV. The V and J ends lost 11 bases and 2 bases respectively, with 19 bases between them.

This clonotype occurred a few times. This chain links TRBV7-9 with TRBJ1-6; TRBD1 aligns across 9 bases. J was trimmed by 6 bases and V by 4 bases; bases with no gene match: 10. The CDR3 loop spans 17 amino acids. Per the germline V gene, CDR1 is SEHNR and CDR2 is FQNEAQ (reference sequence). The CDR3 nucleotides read TGTGCCAGCAGCTCCTACAGGGGGCAGGAGAGTAATTCACCCCTCCACTTT. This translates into CASSSYRGQESNSPLHF.

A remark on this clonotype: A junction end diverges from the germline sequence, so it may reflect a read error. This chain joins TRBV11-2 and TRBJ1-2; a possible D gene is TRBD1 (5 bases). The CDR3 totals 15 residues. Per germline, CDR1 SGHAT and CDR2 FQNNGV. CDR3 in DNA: TGTGCCAGCAGCTTTAGGGAAGGGGACGGCTATGGTTACACCTTC. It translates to CASSFREGDGYGYTF.

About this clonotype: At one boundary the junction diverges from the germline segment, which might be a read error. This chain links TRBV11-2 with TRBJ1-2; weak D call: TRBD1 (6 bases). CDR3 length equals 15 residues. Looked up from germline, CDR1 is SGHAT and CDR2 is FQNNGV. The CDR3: CASSVRQVSSYGYIF. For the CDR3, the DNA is TGTGCCAGCAGCGTACGACAGGTTTCTTCATATGGCTACATCTTC.